The 10 T cell receptor beta chains presented below share a single source sample, sequenced in a study of control samples from healthy donors and cancer patients. Repertoires were generated with immunoSEQ multiplex PCR, while TCRdb's copy carries only in-frame clones and drops some. Altogether 100,000 to 150,000 clones are present, around 90% being singletons, with the ten largest covering approximately 2.7%. What was sequenced was blood. The receptor set was obtained from a man aged 18 to 29 in good health.

The V gene is TRBV7-2, the J gene TRBJ1-5; 8 bases match TRBD1. CDR1 is SGHTA, CDR2 FQGNSA, per germline. V was pared by 4 bases and J by 6 bases, with 8 bases of the junction left unmatched. The CDR3 covers 15 residues. The CDR3 coding sequence is TGTGCCAGCAGCTGGGACGCAGGGGGCCTTCAGCCCCAGCATTTT. The encoded protein is CASSWDAGGLQPQHF.

This chain connects TRBV19 to TRBJ2-7, with D perhaps matching TRBD1 or TRBD2 (6 bases each). From germline, CDR1 is LNHDA and CDR2 SQIVND (reference sequence). The CDR3 covers 14 residues. The CDR3 is CAGIRGTNDYEQYV. DNA of the CDR3: TGTGCAGGTATTCGGGGGACAAACGATTACGAGCAGTACGTC.

This chain joins TRBV21-1 and TRBJ2-3; the table assigns TRBD1, which was not confirmed against the DNA. TRBV21-1 is a recognized pseudogene. This CDR3 spans 16 amino acids. In nucleotides, the CDR3 is TGTGCCAGCAGCAAAGGGAGACAGGGGATCACAGATACGCAGTATTTT. Translation gives CASSKGRQGITDTQYF.

The V call is TRBV18, the J call TRBJ1-4; D is unclear. The CDR3 contains 14 residues. CDR1 is KGHSH, CDR2 LQKENI, per germline. The ends were cut back, 1 base at V and 3 bases at J, with 6 bases in the middle. The CDR3 region has the DNA TGTGCCAGCTCACCACTACCATCTAATGAAAAACTGTTTTTT. Its protein product is CASSPLPSNEKLFF.

The chain combines TRBV11-3 with TRBJ1-6; unclear D gene. The V gene's germline CDR1 is SGHNT and CDR2 YENEEA. The CDR3 has 13 amino acids. V lost 1 base and J 10 bases, leaving 8 bases between the germline ends. DNA for the CDR3: TGTGCCAGCAGCTTAGTGGATAGCTCACCCCTCCACTTT. This sequence encodes CASSLVDSSPLHF. Using reference TRBV11-3 and TRBJ1-6 for the parts outside the CDR3, the full variable domain is EAGVVQSPRYKIIEKKQPVAFWCNPISGHNTLYWYLQNLGQGPELLIRYENEEAVDDSQLPKDRFSAERLKGVDSTLKIQPAELGDSAVYLCASSLVDSSPLHFGNGTRLTVT.

V usage is TRBV24-1 and J usage is TRBJ2-5; maybe TRBD1 (6 bases). V was clipped by 4 bases and J by 7 bases, with 18 bases between them. The CDR3 totals 15 residues. CDR1 KGHDR and CDR2 SFDVKD come from the germline V gene. The CDR3 region has the DNA TGTGCCACCAGTGAGCGTTCGGACAGCCCGGGGACCCAGTACTTC. As protein: CATSERSDSPGTQYF.

The chain links TRBV7-3 to TRBJ1-1, with a tentative D call TRBD1 (6 bases). V lost 4 bases to trimming and J lost 1 base, with 16 bases between them. CDR3 length equals 16 residues. Germline loops: CDR1 SGHTA, CDR2 FQGTGA. This CDR3 is CASSSTGPAENTEAFF. The DNA for the CDR3 is TGTGCCAGCAGCTCCACAGGGCCAGCCGAGAACACTGAAGCTTTCTTT.

The CDR3 coding sequence is TGTGCCAGCAGTTCCTATAGAGGGCCTTTTTACGAGCAGTACGTC. Translated: CASSSYRGPFYEQYV. The chain links TRBV6-5 to TRBJ2-7; D is possibly TRBD2 (5 bases). This CDR3 region has 15 residues. V was pared by 4 bases and J by 4 bases, with 17 bases between. From germline, CDR1 is MNHEY and CDR2 SVGAGI.

This chain connects TRBV5-4 to TRBJ2-5; perhaps D is TRBD1 or TRBD2 (5 bases each). Germline V gene sequence: CDR1 SGHNT, CDR2 YYREEE (reference sequence). This CDR3 comprises 18 residues. Trimming cost V 2 bases and J 2 bases, with 22 bases left between them. For the CDR3, the DNA is TGTGCCAGCAGCTTTTGGGGGACCGAGGCTAGGGTACAAGAGACCCAGTACTTC. Translation gives CASSFWGTEARVQETQYF.

The J gene is TRBJ2-2, the V gene TRBV24-1, with D hard to call. The CDR3 totals 14 residues. Deletions cut 7 bases from V and 1 base from J, with 9 bases between. Germline loops: CDR1 KGHDR, CDR2 SFDVKD. The CDR3 region is CATSNWENTGELFF. The CDR3 DNA reads TGTGCCACCAGCAACTGGGAGAACACCGGGGAGCTGTTTTTT.